These 4 T cell receptor beta chains originate from one sample sequenced in a study of cytomegalovirus exposure and HLA in healthy donors. Researchers ran the PCR with 60 Vbeta and 13 Jbeta primers. Libraries were prepared by immunoSEQ multiplex PCR; TCRdb keeps only in-frame clonotypes and omits some of them. The profile shows approximately 200,000 clones, approximately 82% of them singletons. Input material: PBMCs. These receptors were taken from a woman younger than 30 in good health and CMV-seropositive.

This clone was seen once. This chain joins TRBV11-1 and TRBJ2-7; D is uncertain. The V end lost 0 bases, the J end lost 3 bases, and 6 bases lay between the germline ends. Germline-derived CDR1 and CDR2 are SGHAT and FQDESV (reference sequence). The CDR3 totals 13 residues. CDR3 sequence reads: CASSLAGNYEQYV. In nucleotides, the CDR3 is TGTGCCAGCAGCTTAGCTGGCAACTACGAGCAGTACGTC.

The V and J genes are TRBV28 and TRBJ2-1; D might be TRBD2 (6 bases). The V end lost 5 bases, the J end lost 5 bases, and 19 bases lay between the germline ends. The germline V gene encodes CDR1 MDHEN and CDR2 SYDVKM. The CDR3 length is 16 residues. CDR3 in DNA: TGTGCCAGCAGTCCTGGGTGGACTAAAGACCACAATGAGCAGTTCTTC. Its translation is CASSPGWTKDHNEQFF.

The chain couples TRBV4-1 to TRBJ1-5, with 9 bases lining up with TRBD1. Germline CDR1 is MGHRA and CDR2 is YSYEKL. This CDR3 contains 19 residues. V lost 4 bases to trimming and J lost 0 bases; unmatched junction nucleotides: 13. The CDR3 coding sequence is TGCGCCAGCAGCCCGGAGGGACAGGGTTTTTTTACTAGCAATCAGCCCCAGCATTTT. Its protein product is CASSPEGQGFFTSNQPQHF.

This chain uses TRBV29-1 with TRBJ2-1; weak D call: TRBD2 (5 bases). V lost 1 base and J lost 1, with 11 bases in between. The CDR3 is made up of 15 amino acids. Germline V CDR1 and CDR2: SQVTM, ANQGSEA. CDR3 nucleotides: TGCAGCGTTGAAGCTGCTGGCGGGTCCTACAATGAGCAGTTCTTC. Translation gives CSVEAAGGSYNEQFF.